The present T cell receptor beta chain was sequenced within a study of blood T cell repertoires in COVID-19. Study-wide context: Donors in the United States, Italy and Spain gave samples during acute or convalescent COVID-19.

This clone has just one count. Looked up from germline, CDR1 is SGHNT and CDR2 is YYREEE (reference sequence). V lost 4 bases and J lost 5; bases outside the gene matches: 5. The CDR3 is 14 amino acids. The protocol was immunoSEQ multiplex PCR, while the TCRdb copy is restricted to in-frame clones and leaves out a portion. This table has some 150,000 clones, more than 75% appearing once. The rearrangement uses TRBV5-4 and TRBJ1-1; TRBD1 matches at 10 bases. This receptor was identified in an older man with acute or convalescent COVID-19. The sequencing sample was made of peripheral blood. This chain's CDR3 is CASSRTDRGTEAFF. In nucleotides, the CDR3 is TGTGCCAGCAGCCGAACGGACAGGGGGACTGAAGCTTTCTTT. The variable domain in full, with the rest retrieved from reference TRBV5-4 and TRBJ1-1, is ETGVTQSPTHLIKTRGQQVTLRCSSQSGHNTVSWYQQALGQGPQFIFQYYREEENGRGNFPPRFSGLQFPNYSSELNVNALELDDSALYLCASSRTDRGTEAFFGQGTRLTVV.